Below are 27 T cell receptor beta chains sequenced from a single sample in a study of cytomegalovirus exposure and HLA in healthy donors. A multiplex PCR was run with 60 Vbeta primers and 13 Jbeta primers. Measured with immunoSEQ multiplex PCR; TCRdb has only the in-frame clones, and not every one. Its clone listing holds about 92,000 clones. What was sequenced was PBMCs. The receptors were sampled from a man aged 50 or older in good health and CMV-seropositive.

The rearrangement joins TRBV2 to TRBJ2-1, with TRBD1 identical over 7 bases. The CDR3 spans 16 residues. In germline, CDR1 is SNHLY, CDR2 FYNNEI. V lost 6 bases, J lost 2 bases, and 10 bases stayed unmatched. The CDR3 reads CASRVRTQGAYNEQFF. The CDR3 coding sequence is TGTGCCAGCAGGGTTAGGACCCAGGGGGCCTACAATGAGCAGTTCTTC.

The V gene is TRBV6-5, the J gene TRBJ1-6; 7 bases map to TRBD1. Losses at the gene ends were 6 bases for V and 9 bases for J; bases not matched to a gene: 5. Per germline, CDR1 MNHEY and CDR2 SVGAGI. The CDR3 loop spans 13 amino acids. DNA for the CDR3: TGTGCCAGCAGCTTGGCAGGGGGTTCACCCCTCCACTTT. Amino acid sequence: CASSLAGGSPLHF.

The rearrangement joins TRBV9 to TRBJ1-2, with a tentative D call TRBD1 (5 bases). The CDR3 runs 11 residues. Trimming took 3 bases from V and 8 from J, leaving 8 bases between them. Germline V gives CDR1 SGDLS, CDR2 YYNGEE. CDR3 DNA: TGTGCCAGCAGCGGGACACGGGGCTACACCTTC. This gives the protein CASSGTRGYTF.

The rearrangement joins TRBV5-1 to TRBJ2-2; tentative D call: TRBD2 (6 bases). CDR1 and CDR2 (germline): SGHRS, YFSETQ. This CDR3 contains 14 residues. Trimming cost V 7 bases and J 7 bases, with 17 bases left between them. CDR3 nucleotides: TGCGCCAGCTTCCCGACCGGGAGTATCGGGGAGCTGTTTTTT. It specifies CASFPTGSIGELFF.

The CDR3 is CASSQGPGGGETQYF. DNA of the CDR3: TGCGCCAGCAGCCAAGGCCCCGGGGGAGGAGAGACCCAGTACTTC. V gene TRBV4-3 combines with J gene TRBJ2-5; a possible D gene is TRBD2 (6 bases). Trimming cost V 1 base and J 4 bases, with 13 bases left between them. The CDR3 spans 15 residues. Looked up from germline, CDR1 is LGHNA and CDR2 is YSLEER.

The chain links TRBV7-6 to TRBJ2-1; D is undetermined. The CDR3 totals 15 residues. The ends were cut back, 4 bases at V and 2 bases at J, with 12 bases in the middle. Germline V gene sequence: CDR1 SGHVS, CDR2 FNYEAQ. CDR3 amino acids: CASSSVAGAYNEQFF. In DNA, the CDR3 is TGTGCCAGCAGCTCGGTAGCCGGCGCCTACAATGAGCAGTTCTTC.

The V gene is TRBV7-2, the J gene TRBJ2-7; no clear D. The CDR3 has 12 residues. V gave up 2 bases and J gave up 3 bases, with 5 bases separating them. Germline CDR1 and CDR2: SGHTA and FQGNSA. Here the CDR3 reads CASSLNRYEQYF. The CDR3 bases are TGTGCCAGCAGCTTAAATCGCTACGAGCAGTACTTC.

The chain is built from TRBV5-1 and TRBJ2-2, with a weak D call TRBD2 (6 bases). The CDR3 has 12 residues. The V and J ends lost 4 bases and 10 bases respectively, with 11 bases between them. Germline V gives CDR1 SGHRS, CDR2 YFSETQ. CDR3 protein: CASSQGGEELFF. The CDR3 DNA sequence: TGCGCCAGCAGCCAGGGAGGCGAGGAGCTGTTTTTT.

The V call is TRBV10-3, the J call TRBJ1-4; D is perhaps TRBD1 (5 bases). Germline values: CDR1 ENHRY, CDR2 SYGVKD. Between the trimmed V and J ends, which lost 2 bases and 8 bases, there was a span of 15 bases. The CDR3 has 15 amino acids. This CDR3 is CAISEGRGTEEKLFF. In DNA, the CDR3 is TGTGCCATCAGTGAGGGGAGGGGAACAGAGGAAAAACTGTTTTTT.

The chain links TRBV7-2 to TRBJ1-5, with 7 bases that match TRBD1. With V trimmed by 4 bases and J by 6 bases, 9 bases remained unmatched. From germline, CDR1 is SGHTA and CDR2 FQGNSA. CDR3 length: 15 amino acids. For the CDR3, the DNA is TGTGCCAGCAGCTCCACCGGGACAGACAGTCAGCCCCAGCATTTT. Residues: CASSSTGTDSQPQHF.

This chain uses TRBV7-9 with TRBJ2-2, with a possible D match to TRBD1 (5 bases). V gave up 1 base and J gave up 3 bases, with 9 bases separating them. This CDR3 spans 15 amino acids. In germline, CDR1 is SEHNR, CDR2 FQNEAQ (reference sequence). This CDR3 reads CASSLGREDTGELFF. The CDR3 region has the DNA TGTGCCAGCAGCTTAGGCAGGGAAGACACCGGGGAGCTGTTTTTT.

This rearrangement joins TRBV9 to TRBJ2-3; the D is unclear. The V end lost 4 bases, the J end lost 4 bases, and 10 bases lay between the germline ends. Germline lookup yields CDR1 SGDLS and CDR2 YYNGEE. CDR3 size: 13 residues. The CDR3: CASSPRFADTQYF. The CDR3 nucleotides read TGTGCCAGCAGCCCTAGGTTCGCAGATACGCAGTATTTT.

The CDR3 spells CASSLVGGQSGNTIYF. The CDR3 DNA reads TGCGCCAGCAGCTTGGTGGGGGGACAGTCTGGAAACACCATATATTTT. The gene calls are TRBV5-1 and TRBJ1-3; 7 bases fit TRBD1. Germline V gene lookup returns CDR1 SGHRS and CDR2 YFSETQ. V shed 0 bases and J 1 base; nucleotides not matched to a gene: 4. The CDR3 sequence is 16 residues long.

The chain couples TRBV18 to TRBJ1-2; D is unresolved. The length of the CDR3 is 15 residues. The V and J ends lost 6 bases and 8 bases respectively, with 22 bases between them. Germline CDR1 KGHSH, CDR2 LQKENI. CDR3 protein: CASSPPSRAAGGYTF. The DNA of the CDR3 is TGTGCCAGCTCCCCGCCGAGTAGAGCGGCGGGGGGCTACACCTTC.

V usage is TRBV6-6 and J usage is TRBJ2-1; 8 bases map to TRBD2. This CDR3 has 16 amino acids. The V gene end was trimmed by 0 bases and the J gene end by 7 bases; junction bases not matched to a gene: 8. Germline V lookup: CDR1 MNHNY, CDR2 SVGAGI (reference sequence). DNA of the CDR3: TGTGCCAGCAGTTACTCGAGAGCGGGAGTTATGAATGAGCAGTTCTTC. This gives the protein CASSYSRAGVMNEQFF.

The V and J genes are TRBV28 and TRBJ2-7; 9 nucleotides line up with TRBD1. There are 14 residues in the CDR3. After removal of 6 bases from V and 5 bases from J, the junction contained 8 bases not matched to a gene. Germline CDR1 reads MDHEN; CDR2 reads SYDVKM. CDR3 DNA sequence: TGTGCCAGCAGACGGGACAGGGAAATCGACGAGCAGTACGTC. Translation gives CASRRDREIDEQYV.

This rearrangement joins TRBV6-1 to TRBJ1-1; no clear D gene. Trimming stripped 3 bases from V and 5 bases from J, with 4 bases between. CDR1 MNHNS and CDR2 SASEGT come from the germline V gene. The CDR3 length is 11 residues. The CDR3 DNA reads as TGTGCCAGCAGTGACGGGACTGAAGCTTTCTTT. As protein: CASSDGTEAFF.

The chain uses TRBV5-4 and TRBJ2-2, with 7 nucleotides matching TRBD2. With V trimmed by 3 bases and J by 6 bases, 8 bases remained unmatched. This CDR3 spans 15 amino acids. Germline V CDR1 and CDR2: SGHNT, YYREEE (reference sequence). CDR3 DNA sequence: TGTGCCAGCAGCTCGTCTCGACTAGCCCCCGGGGAGCTGTTTTTT. Translation gives CASSSSRLAPGELFF.

This chain connects TRBV4-3 to TRBJ2-5; 10 nucleotides agree with TRBD2. The V gene end was trimmed by 5 bases and the J gene end by 1 base; junction bases not matched to a gene: 4. CDR3 length equals 15 residues. The germline V gene has CDR1 LGHNA and CDR2 YSLEER. This CDR3 is CASSKLAGTQETQYF. CDR3 coding DNA: TGCGCCAGCAGCAAACTAGCGGGGACCCAAGAGACCCAGTACTTC.

V and J are TRBV25-1 and TRBJ2-7; possibly TRBD2 for D (6 bases). This CDR3 is built from 11 residues. From germline, CDR1 is MGHDK and CDR2 SYGVNS. The V end lost 7 bases, the J end lost 12 bases, and 16 bases lay between the germline ends. The CDR3 nucleotides are TGTGCCAGCACCGGAGGGCGGGCCGTGTACTTC. Translating it yields CASTGGRAVYF.

The V gene is TRBV2, the J gene TRBJ1-1; a possible D gene is TRBD1 (5 bases). CDR3 length: 13 amino acids. Germline CDR1 and CDR2: SNHLY and FYNNEI. Trimming took off 6 bases at V and 2 bases at J, with 10 bases between the two ends. The CDR3 DNA is TGTGCCAGCAGGAGGGGACTAAACACTGAAGCTTTCTTT. Its translation is CASRRGLNTEAFF.

The V call is TRBV7-6, the J call TRBJ1-1, with D possibly being TRBD1 (6 bases). Trimming stripped 4 bases from V and 3 bases from J, with 9 bases between. CDR1 and CDR2 (germline): SGHVS, FNYEAQ. The CDR3 spans 13 residues. The CDR3 nucleotides read TGTGCCAGCAGCTCGGGACAAGACACTGAAGCTTTCTTT. This sequence encodes CASSSGQDTEAFF.

The chain carries TRBV30 and TRBJ1-2; D possibly corresponds to TRBD1 (5 bases). This CDR3 contains 15 residues. V was cut by 3 bases and J by 0 bases, with 14 bases left in between. The germline V gene encodes CDR1 GTSNPN and CDR2 SVGIG (reference sequence). The CDR3 DNA reads as TGTGCCTGGAGGCCCCCTGGAGGGGCTAACTATGGCTACACCTTC. Its translation is CAWRPPGGANYGYTF.

The chain employs TRBV19 and TRBJ2-7, with 8 bases that match TRBD2. Per germline, CDR1 LNHDA and CDR2 SQIVND (reference sequence). This CDR3 has 16 residues. After removal of 5 bases from V and 2 bases from J, the junction contained 11 bases not matched to a gene. The CDR3: CASSSKTSANPYEQYF. The CDR3 nucleotides read TGTGCCAGTAGTTCAAAGACTAGCGCGAACCCCTACGAGCAGTACTTC.

This chain connects TRBV30 to TRBJ1-2; TRBD1 matches at 8 bases. The CDR3 sequence is 14 residues long. Germline V gene sequence: CDR1 GTSNPN, CDR2 SVGIG (reference sequence). The junction had 8 bases not matched to a gene; V was cut back by 2 bases and J by 6 bases. The CDR3, as DNA: TGTGCCTGGAGTTTACAGGGGGGATATGATGGCTACACCTTC. Translation: CAWSLQGGYDGYTF.

The rearrangement links TRBV6-5 to TRBJ1-1; 9 bases map to TRBD1. The germline V gene has CDR1 MNHEY and CDR2 SVGAGI. CDR3 length: 14 amino acids. The V gene end was trimmed by 6 bases and the J gene end by 1 base; junction bases not matched to a gene: 3. In DNA form, the CDR3 reads TGTGCCAGCAGCCCGACAGGGGGGAACACTGAAGCTTTCTTT. Its translation: CASSPTGGNTEAFF.

The V call is TRBV11-2, the J call TRBJ2-5, with 12 nucleotides matching TRBD2. V shed 5 bases and J 4 bases; nucleotides not matched to a gene: 11. The CDR3 sequence is 17 residues long. Germline V gene lookup returns CDR1 SGHAT and CDR2 FQNNGV. The CDR3 coding sequence is TGTGCCAGCAGCCGACATATAAGACTAGCGGGAGTAGAGACCCAGTACTTC. It codes for CASSRHIRLAGVETQYF.